The clone carrying this T cell receptor (beta chain) was seen ten or more times. Time point in this sample: sample taken at primary tumor resection. Donors were 72 untreated early-stage non-small cell lung cancer patients. Whole RNA, isolated from tumor, nontumor lung or frozen PBMC, was sequenced without prior sorting. This sample is drawn from a study of spatial heterogeneity in lung cancer. Per the germline V gene, CDR1 is SGHVS and CDR2 is FNYEAQ. This CDR3 region has 14 residues. Unmatched junction bases numbered 3, after V lost 2 bases and J lost 5 bases. TCRdb re-derived calls from the 5' RACE reads in MiXCR, one entry per CDR3 protein. This sample has several thousand distinct CDR3 sequences, with around 3.1% found just once.

This clonotype was sampled from a male donor with early-stage non-small cell lung cancer. The sample in question was normal lung tissue next to the tumor, obtained at surgery. The chain employs TRBV7-6 and TRBJ2-5, with 9 bases identical to TRBD2. This CDR3 is CASSLLAGYETQYF. The CDR3 region has the DNA TGTGCCAGCAGCTTACTAGCGGGGTATGAGACCCAGTACTTC.